This record concerns one T cell receptor beta chain sequence. No antigen is known for it. It has no much larger one-base neighbor in the sample; base qualities were not kept. The cohort was made up of 650 to 700 healthy bone marrow donors. All cohort members were sampled while nominally healthy, although unrecorded immune exposures were likely present. The donor tested CMV seronegative, placing the donor among the 300 to 450 seronegative members of the cohort. Every donor gave a peripheral blood sample, and the peripheral blood mononuclear cells from that sample were used for TCR beta sequencing. Genomic DNA extraction from the blood cell samples was performed with the Qiagen DNeasy Blood Extraction Kit. V gives up 3 bases and J gives up 2 bases, and the segment between their germline ends measures 6 bases. From its cysteine to its phenylalanine, the CDR3 spans 13 amino acids. The sequence is cut down to CDR3 DNA, 39 bases in frame from base 1. Via the germline V gene, CDR1 is MNHNS and CDR2 SASEGT.

The sample originates from a study of cytomegalovirus exposure and HLA in healthy donors (dated by TCRdb to about 2017). Looking at the study overall: In an earlier analysis of some 550 of the donors, 250 to 350 Gb of sequence data and 117 million unique TCR beta sequences from 150 million to 200 million T cells were reported. HLA typing included class I and class II loci at four-digit resolution. Of the roughly 400 genotyped donors, over 80% were placed in the genetic ancestry cluster associated with self-reported Caucasian donors. Every discovery cohort repertoire had been produced on one sequencing platform. Alongside the repertoire data, information on donor age, sex, ethnicity and CMV serostatus was compiled. Across 398 genotyped donors of the cohort, an average of approximately 220,000 unique TCR beta nucleotide sequences per donor were sequenced, and roughly 20% of those sequences were non-productive. The T cell repertoires of around 670 subjects were profiled by immunosequencing and related to cytomegalovirus serostatus. Rather than using new phenotypic data, the later analysis identified candidate immune exposures from TCR beta sequences and from how often those sequences occurred across donors. Typing coverage differed by locus: A, B, C, DRB1 and DQB1 were typed in roughly 620-630 donors, DQA1 in 500 to 550, DPA1 in 600 to 610, and DPB1 in 472. Because of strong linkage in the cohort, a handful of DR-DQ haplotypes were treated as single units for association and clustering. A later genetic analysis took genome-wide SNP genotypes for about three fifths of the 666 donors and used that subset as a discovery cohort. To study patterns of TCR occurrence, a later analysis re-analyzed previously published TCR beta repertoires from around 700 donors and added high-resolution HLA genotyping. An earlier analysis of approximately 580 of the donors used high-throughput TCR beta sequencing to judge whether each TCR beta V gene segment behaved as functional or pseudogenic. Along with the roughly 670-subject first cohort, a separate validation cohort of 120 different subjects was used. Roughly 300 gigabases of sequencing data and tens of millions of unique TCR sequences were included in an early release covering roughly 600 HLA-typed donors. High-throughput TCR immunosequencing, statistical association of individual TCRs with disease status, and machine learning were combined to predict cytomegalovirus infection status. The study aimed to test whether cataloging public T cell receptors could reveal signatures of past pathogen exposure.

Libraries were constructed by the immunoSEQ multiplex PCR assay. The multiplex PCR relied on a mix of 60 forward primers for TCR Vbeta segments and 13 reverse primers for TCR Jbeta segments. A multiplex PCR assay on genomic DNA amplified the CDR3 region of rearranged TCR beta genes. The amplified TCR beta libraries were sequenced on the Illumina HiSeq System as 87-base-pair reads. The authors processed their data as follows. Across the roughly 700 repertoires, a later analysis counted 80 million or so unique TCR beta chains, 8.5 million to 12 million of which were shared by at least two donors. To remove PCR and sequencing errors, raw reads were error-corrected and collapsed into unique sequences using a nearest-neighbor algorithm that merged closely related sequences. CDR3 sequences were aligned to IMGT reference sequences to assign V, D and J gene segments. For a sequence to be retained, a match of at least six nucleotides to both a V gene segment and a J gene segment was required. A rearrangement was called productive if the CDR3 had no stop codons and remained in frame with V and J, and every other rearrangement was called non-productive. CDR3 was defined according to IMGT convention as the region running from the second conserved V-encoded cysteine to the conserved J-encoded phenylalanine. In an earlier analysis of 500 to 650 of the donors, sequences lacking an unambiguous match to a single V gene segment were excluded. In an earlier analysis of a few hundred of the donors, V segments were called functional above 56.7% productive rearrangements and were called segregating when the between-donor standard deviation exceeded 5%. To diagnose cytomegalovirus status from the catalog of TCR beta chain sequences, a statistical classification framework was built. In a later analysis, TCR nucleotide sequences were compared against IMGT/GENE-DB human TR gene sequences so that V and J genes could be assigned. In a later analysis, CDR3 sequences and most-parsimonious VDJ recombination scenarios were assigned using the TCRdist pipeline. In a later analysis, each TCR beta chain was defined by its CDR3 amino acid sequence together with its V-gene family, and reads without a unique V-gene family were excluded. As a way to deal with suspected cross-contamination and a sequencing artifact, a later analysis dropped 640 or so nucleotide sequences that were highly shared and had low generation probability. A later analysis calculated a clonal expansion index for each public chain from normalized within-repertoire ranks of inferred template counts. In a later analysis, generation probabilities were computed using a VDJ recombination model fitted to out-of-frame rearrangements, and the results were checked against IGoR. In a later analysis, hypergeometric tests were used to score TCR-TCR, TCR-HLA and TCR-CMV co-occurrence, with a repertoire-size bias correction applied to TCR pairs. In a later analysis, false discovery rates were estimated by permuting HLA or CMV assignments 20 times. In a later analysis, co-occurring TCRs were grouped using DBSCAN, and TCRdist sequence similarity was added for clustering within HLA-allele-positive subsets. Co-occurrence clustering excluded repertoires with fewer than 30,000 or more than 120,000 public chains, plus five with anomalous nucleotide sharing. TCRdb holds this immuneACCESS table with in-frame rearrangements only. Some clones are missing; in checked studies, unresolved V genes explain under half, and the rest has no known cause. The V and J calls and clone size were taken over from that table, and D and trimming were inferred from the DNA. This sample comprises about 160,000 clones, 70% to 80% of them detected only once. The ten largest clonotypes hold over 1.1% of the sample.

Broad study findings and their caveats: Correlated functional status among segregating V segments might reflect linkage disequilibrium, but an unknown experimental factor could not be ruled out. The classifier was reported to diagnose cytomegalovirus status with high specificity and sensitivity in both the original cohort and the validation cohort. In a later analysis, TCR association rates were found to vary across HLA loci, with the most associated TCRs seen for DRB1 alleles and the fewest for HLA-C alleles. In a later genetic analysis, fewer N-insertions in productive TCRs were reported among donors in an Asian-associated ancestry cluster than the roughly 640-donor mean. A later analysis found that most CMV-associated TCR beta chains appeared HLA-restricted, with HLA associations seemingly driven largely by CMV exposure. In a later analysis, HLA-associated TCR beta chains were found to be more clonally expanded and to have lower generation probabilities than equally common non-associated chains. CMV serostatus was the only immune exposure information available for the cohort. Broadly in line with IMGT annotations, most TCR beta V segments showed up in productive rearrangements about 90% or about 30% of the time in an earlier analysis of about 500 of the donors. Because some donors lacked HLA typing at each locus, the association tests relied only on the typed subset. The earlier analysis of about 600 of the donors excluded approximately 15 rarely observed V segments, including chromosome 9 orphons, because counts were too low. Specific HLA alleles were associated with more than 15,000 TCR beta sequences at a false discovery rate of 0.05 in a later analysis. Some IMGT-functional V segments, including TRBV6-2 and TRBV6-3, could not be distinguished by the 87-base-pair reads and were therefore excluded. An association between a missense DCLRE1C variant and V-gene and J-gene trimming of TCR beta chains was found in a later genetic analysis and replicated in an independent cohort. In a later analysis, several top co-occurrence clusters were reported to appear linked to parvovirus B19, influenza, CMV and Epstein-Barr virus. Strong co-occurrence of HLA alleles, especially DR and DQ, made assigning TCR associations to individual alleles difficult. In the study, 150 to 200 TCR beta chains were listed as associated with cytomegalovirus. A cluster of highly shared sequence variants was judged likely to be a technical artifact of the sequencing pipeline. A further reported finding was that TCR beta sequences accurately predicted the HLA-A and HLA-B alleles for most subjects in the first cohort. Only TCR beta chains were sequenced in this cohort, and the absence of alpha or paired-chain data limited detectable features. While some public TCRs were present in many individuals, most TCR sequences turned up only very rarely across donors. Three of the identified cytomegalovirus-associated TCR beta chains were confirmed in vitro to be specific for cytomegalovirus antigens. It was suggested by the authors that the approach could potentially be generalized to other disease states and immunological phenotypes. Roughly uniform sequencing depth across donors was assumed in presence/absence analyses, although this assumption may not hold.

The clonotype originates from a male donor in good health and CMV-seronegative. Sequencing was carried out using PBMCs. The rearrangement joined TRBV6-1 to TRBJ2-3, with the D gene too uncertain to name. The DNA reads TGTGCCAGCAGTGATTTCTACACAGATACGCAGTATTTT. Its translation reads: CASSDFYTDTQYF.